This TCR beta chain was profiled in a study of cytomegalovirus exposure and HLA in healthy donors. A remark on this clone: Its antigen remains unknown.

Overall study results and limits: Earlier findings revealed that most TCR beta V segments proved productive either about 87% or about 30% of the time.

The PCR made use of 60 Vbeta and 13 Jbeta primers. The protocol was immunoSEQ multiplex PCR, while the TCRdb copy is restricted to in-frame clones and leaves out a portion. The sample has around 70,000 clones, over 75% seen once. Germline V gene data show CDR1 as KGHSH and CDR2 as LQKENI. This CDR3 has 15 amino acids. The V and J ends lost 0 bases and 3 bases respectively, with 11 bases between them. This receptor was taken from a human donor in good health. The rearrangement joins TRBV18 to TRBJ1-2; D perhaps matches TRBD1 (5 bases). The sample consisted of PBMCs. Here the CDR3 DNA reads TGTGCCAGCTCACCACCGGTGGGCAGGGACTATGGCTACACCTTC. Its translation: CASSPPVGRDYGYTF.